This T cell receptor (beta chain) came from a study of early T cells in non-severe SARS-CoV-2 infection (dated by TCRdb to the early 2020s). In the study overall: Because TCR sequencing relied on bulk RNA taken from unsorted whole blood, pairing of alpha and beta chains was not possible.

This clonotype came up many times. Its antigen is not yet known. Nothing much larger sits one base from this clone, and base qualities are not available. V drops 2 bases and J drops 1 base, leaving 11 bases in between. The CDR3 covers 15 residues, taking in both the cysteine and the phenylalanine. Solely the CDR3 DNA is kept, with 45 bases framed from the first base. Reading the germline V gene (reference sequence) gives CDR1 MNHEY and CDR2 SMNVEV. Broader findings and caveats from the paper: VDJdb matching was skewed toward anti-spike CD8 responses and likely underestimated virus-specific expansions, missing private and CD4 specificities.

The library was generated by 5' RACE. The instrument given in TCRdb is NextSeq 500. To correct for sequencing error and PCR bias, the TCR library protocol tagged individual cDNA molecules with unique molecular identifiers. Both TCR alpha and beta chains were sequenced, and tight co-correlation was observed between alpha and beta sequence abundances in each sample. Regarding the original processing steps: Decombinator V4 was used to annotate the V gene, J gene and CDR3 of the TCR sequences. TCRs were defined as expanded if a significant change between any two time points was detected under a Poisson model with p below 0.0001. TCR abundances were normalised to the total number of TCRs sequenced per sample and were expressed as counts per million. TRAV1-2 paired with TRAJ12, TRAJ20 or TRAJ33 defined MAIT TCRs, while TRAV10 paired with TRAJ18 defined iNKT TCRs. VDJdb, accessed on 1 November 2021, was searched for TCRs annotated for CMV, EBV and SARS-CoV-2, and TCRs annotated for more than one antigen were excluded. TCRdb itself trimmed the public reads at Q25 with fastp, ran MiXCR and retained productive beta chains. Entries are consolidated by CDR3 protein sequence, retaining the most common genes and DNA. The V and J calls reflect TCRdb's pipeline rather than the authors' work. The sample table shows 25,000 to 35,000 distinct CDR3 sequences, and about 2.7% are seen once. Together, the top ten hold 0.6% to 0.75% of the sample.

This was a case-control study nested in a cohort of healthcare workers in London, UK, who had nasopharyngeal swab PCR tests and blood samples taken every week. Healthcare workers were recruited during the week of the UK lockdown, between 23 and 31 March 2020, and followed weekly for up to about 15 weeks. The sequence joins TRBV27 to TRBJ1-1; no D gene is confidently identified. The material sequenced was whole blood. The clonotype was recovered from an adult who was a healthcare worker with PCR-confirmed SARS-CoV-2 infection or an uninfected control (not recorded which). DNA sequence: TGTGCCAGCAGTTTAAGAGGGAGGCAGAACACTGAAGCTTTCTTT. Its coded protein is CASSLRGRQNTEAFF.